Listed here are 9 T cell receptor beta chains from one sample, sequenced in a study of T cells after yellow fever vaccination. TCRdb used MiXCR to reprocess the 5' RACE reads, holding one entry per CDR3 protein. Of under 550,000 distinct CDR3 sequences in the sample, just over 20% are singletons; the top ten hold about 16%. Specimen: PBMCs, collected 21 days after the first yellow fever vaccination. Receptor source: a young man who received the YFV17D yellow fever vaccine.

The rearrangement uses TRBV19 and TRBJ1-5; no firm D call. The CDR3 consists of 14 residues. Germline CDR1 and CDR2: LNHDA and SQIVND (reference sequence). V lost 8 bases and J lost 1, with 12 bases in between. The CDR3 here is CASHDNLSNQPQHF. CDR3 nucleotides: TGTGCCAGTCACGACAATTTGAGCAATCAGCCCCAGCATTTT.

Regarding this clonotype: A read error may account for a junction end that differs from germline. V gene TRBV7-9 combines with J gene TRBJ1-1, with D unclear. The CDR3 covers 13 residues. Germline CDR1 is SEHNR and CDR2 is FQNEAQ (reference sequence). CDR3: CASSSDGRATAPF. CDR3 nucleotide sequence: TGTGCCAGCAGCTCTGACGGCCGAGCCACGGCCCCATTT.

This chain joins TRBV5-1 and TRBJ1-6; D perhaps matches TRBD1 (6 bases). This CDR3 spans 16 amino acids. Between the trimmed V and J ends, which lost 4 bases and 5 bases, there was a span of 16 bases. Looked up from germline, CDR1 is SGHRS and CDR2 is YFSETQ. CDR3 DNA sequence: TGCGCCAGCAGCCTCGAGTCGGGGGCCAATAATTCACCCCTCCACTTT. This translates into CASSLESGANNSPLHF.

CDR3 protein: CAISGTGLNTGELFF. The CDR3 DNA sequence: TGTGCCATCAGTGGGACAGGACTGAACACCGGGGAGCTGTTTTTT. This chain links TRBV10-3 with TRBJ2-2; 7 bases are a match to TRBD1. V was clipped by 4 bases and J by 1 base; unmatched bases: 3. There are 15 residues in the CDR3. Germline-derived CDR1 and CDR2 are ENHRY and SYGVKD.

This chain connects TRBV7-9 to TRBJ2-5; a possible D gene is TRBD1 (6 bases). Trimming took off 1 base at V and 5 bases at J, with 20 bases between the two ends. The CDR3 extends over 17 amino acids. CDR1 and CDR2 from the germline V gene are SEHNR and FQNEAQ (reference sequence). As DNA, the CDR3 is TGTGCCAGCAGCTTAGGAGGGACACAGGTATTTGGGGAGACCCAGTACTTC. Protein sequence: CASSLGGTQVFGETQYF.

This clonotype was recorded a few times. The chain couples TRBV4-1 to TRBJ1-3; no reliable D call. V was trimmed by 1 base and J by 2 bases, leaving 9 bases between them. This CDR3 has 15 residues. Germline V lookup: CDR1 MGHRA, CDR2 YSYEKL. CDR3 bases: TGCGCCAGCAGCCAAGGGTACTCACCTGGAAACACCATATATTTT. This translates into CASSQGYSPGNTIYF.

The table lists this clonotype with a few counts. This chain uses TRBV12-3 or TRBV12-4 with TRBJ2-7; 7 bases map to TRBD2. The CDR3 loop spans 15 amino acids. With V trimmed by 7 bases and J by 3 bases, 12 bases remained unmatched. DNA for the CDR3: TGTGCCAGCACTACAAGCGGGGCCCACTACTACGAGCAGTACTTC. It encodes CASTTSGAHYYEQYF.

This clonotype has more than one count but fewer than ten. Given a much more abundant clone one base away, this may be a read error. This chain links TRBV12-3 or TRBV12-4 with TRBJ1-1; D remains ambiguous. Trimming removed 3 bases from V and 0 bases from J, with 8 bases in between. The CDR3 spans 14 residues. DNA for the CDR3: TGTGCCAGCAGTTTTGGGGAACTGAACACTGAAGCTTTCTTT. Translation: CASSFGELNTEAFF.

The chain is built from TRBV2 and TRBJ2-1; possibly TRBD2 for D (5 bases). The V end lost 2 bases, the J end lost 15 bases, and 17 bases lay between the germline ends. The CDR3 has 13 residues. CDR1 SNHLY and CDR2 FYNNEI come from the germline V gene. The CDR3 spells CASSEIGGPLTFF. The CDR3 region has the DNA TGTGCCAGCAGTGAAATTGGCGGGCCCCTCACGTTCTTC.